The clone carrying this T cell receptor (beta chain) has at least ten counts. Its target is not known. This sample stems from a study of immune heterogeneity within non-small cell lung tumors. Study-level background: It was found that the tumors were several squamous cell carcinomas, under 13 non-squamous carcinomas and 1 not otherwise specified. Findings and limits, study-wide: Identical dominant CDR3 beta clonotypes recurred across tumor sites within a patient, alongside site-unique high-frequency clones.

The TCR beta CDR3 region underwent multiplex PCR amplification with 32 V and 13 J primers. TCRdb used MiXCR to reprocess the multiplex PCR reads, holding one entry per CDR3 protein. The sample shows tens of thousands of distinct CDR3 sequences, 28% of them seen only once. With approximately 0.6 ug used per sample, the template was genomic DNA from bulk tumor. Surgical sampling yielded several biopsies per primary tumor (spaced far apart). The study enrolled patients with untreated, newly diagnosed non-small cell lung cancer who underwent curative surgery. The sequence was obtained from a man in his forties or fifties with non-small cell lung cancer. The sample taken for sequencing was lung tumor tissue.

The CDR3: CASNLAGQSLNYGYTF. CDR3 DNA sequence: TGTGCCAGCAACCTGGCGGGACAGTCCCTTAACTATGGCTACACCTTC. The chain couples TRBV28 to TRBJ1-2; 7 bases are shared with TRBD1. In germline, CDR1 is MDHEN, CDR2 SYDVKM. V trimming: 7 bases; J trimming: 1 base; junction bases outside the gene matches: 12. CDR3 length equals 16 residues.